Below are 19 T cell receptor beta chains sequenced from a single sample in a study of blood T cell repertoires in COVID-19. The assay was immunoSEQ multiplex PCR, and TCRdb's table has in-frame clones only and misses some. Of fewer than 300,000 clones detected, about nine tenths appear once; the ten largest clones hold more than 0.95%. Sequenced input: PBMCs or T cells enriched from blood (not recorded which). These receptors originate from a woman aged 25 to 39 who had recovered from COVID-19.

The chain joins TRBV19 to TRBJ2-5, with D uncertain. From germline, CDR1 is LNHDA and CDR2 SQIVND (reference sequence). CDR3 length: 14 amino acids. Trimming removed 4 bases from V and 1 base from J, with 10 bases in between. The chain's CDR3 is CASSRYHTQETQYF. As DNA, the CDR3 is TGTGCCAGTAGTAGGTACCACACCCAAGAGACCCAGTACTTC. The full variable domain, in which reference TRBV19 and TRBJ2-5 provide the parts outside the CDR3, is DGGITQSPKYLFRKEGQNVTLSCEQNLNHDAMYWYRQDPGQGLRLIYYSQIVNDFQKGDIAEGYSVSREKKESFPLTVTSAQKNPTAFYLCASSRYHTQETQYFGPGTRLLVL.

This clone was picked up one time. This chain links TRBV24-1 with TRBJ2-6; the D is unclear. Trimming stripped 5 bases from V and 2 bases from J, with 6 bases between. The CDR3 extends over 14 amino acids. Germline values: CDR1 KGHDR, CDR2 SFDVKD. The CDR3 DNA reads TGTGCCACCAGTGTTGGAGCTGGGGCCAACGTCCTGACTTTC. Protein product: CATSVGAGANVLTF.

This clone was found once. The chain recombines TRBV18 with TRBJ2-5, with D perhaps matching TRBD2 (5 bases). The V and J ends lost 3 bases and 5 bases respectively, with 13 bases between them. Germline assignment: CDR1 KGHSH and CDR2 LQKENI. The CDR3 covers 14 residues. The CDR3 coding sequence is TGTGCCAGCTCACCGGAGAGGGCAGGCGAGACCCAGTACTTC. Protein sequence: CASSPERAGETQYF.

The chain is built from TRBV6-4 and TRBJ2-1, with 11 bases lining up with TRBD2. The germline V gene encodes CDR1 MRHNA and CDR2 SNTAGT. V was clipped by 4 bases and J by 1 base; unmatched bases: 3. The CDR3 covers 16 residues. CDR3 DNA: TGTGCCAGCAGTGCCCGACTAGCGGGATCCTACAATGAGCAGTTCTTC. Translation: CASSARLAGSYNEQFF.

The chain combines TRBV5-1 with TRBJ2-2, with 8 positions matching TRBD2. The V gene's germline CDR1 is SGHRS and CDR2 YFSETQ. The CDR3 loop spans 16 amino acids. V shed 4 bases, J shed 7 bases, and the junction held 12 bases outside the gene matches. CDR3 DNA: TGCGCCAGCAGCCTCCGTGGAGCGGGAGAGAGCGGGGAGCTGTTTTTT. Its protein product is CASSLRGAGESGELFF.

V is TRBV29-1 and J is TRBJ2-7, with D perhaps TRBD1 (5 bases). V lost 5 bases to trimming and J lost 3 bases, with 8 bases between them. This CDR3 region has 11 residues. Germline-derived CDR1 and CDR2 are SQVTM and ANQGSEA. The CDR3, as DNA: TGCAGCGTTACCGACAGCTACGAGCAGTACTTC. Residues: CSVTDSYEQYF.

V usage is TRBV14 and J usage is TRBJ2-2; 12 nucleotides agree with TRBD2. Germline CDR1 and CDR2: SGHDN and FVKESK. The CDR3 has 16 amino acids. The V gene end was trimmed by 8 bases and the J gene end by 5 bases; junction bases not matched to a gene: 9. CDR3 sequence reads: CASAKRLAGVTGELFF. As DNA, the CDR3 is TGTGCCAGCGCCAAGAGACTAGCGGGGGTTACCGGGGAGCTGTTTTTT.

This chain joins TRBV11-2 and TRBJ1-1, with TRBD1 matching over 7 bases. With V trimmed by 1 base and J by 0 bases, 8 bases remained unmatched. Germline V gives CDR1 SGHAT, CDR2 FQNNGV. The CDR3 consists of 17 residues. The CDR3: CASSLGDSKTMNTEAFF. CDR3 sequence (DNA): TGTGCCAGCAGCTTAGGGGACAGCAAAACCATGAACACTGAAGCTTTCTTT.

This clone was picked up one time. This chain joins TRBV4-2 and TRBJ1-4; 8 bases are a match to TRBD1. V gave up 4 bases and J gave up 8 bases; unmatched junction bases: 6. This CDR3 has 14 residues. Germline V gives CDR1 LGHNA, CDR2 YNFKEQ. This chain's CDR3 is CASSPTGGEEKLFF. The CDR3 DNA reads TGTGCCAGCAGCCCTACAGGGGGGGAAGAAAAACTGTTTTTT.

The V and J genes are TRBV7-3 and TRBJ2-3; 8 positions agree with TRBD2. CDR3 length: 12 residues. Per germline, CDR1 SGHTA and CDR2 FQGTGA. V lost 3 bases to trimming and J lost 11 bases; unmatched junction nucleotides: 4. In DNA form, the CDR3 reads TGTGCCAGCAGCTTCGGGCGGGGGGAGCAGTATTTT. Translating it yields CASSFGRGEQYF.

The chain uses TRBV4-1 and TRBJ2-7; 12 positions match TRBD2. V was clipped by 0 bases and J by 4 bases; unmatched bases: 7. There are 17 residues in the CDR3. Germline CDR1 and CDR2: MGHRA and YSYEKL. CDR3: CASSQDRLAGEGYEQYF. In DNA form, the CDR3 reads TGCGCCAGCAGCCAAGATCGACTAGCGGGAGAAGGTTACGAGCAGTACTTC.

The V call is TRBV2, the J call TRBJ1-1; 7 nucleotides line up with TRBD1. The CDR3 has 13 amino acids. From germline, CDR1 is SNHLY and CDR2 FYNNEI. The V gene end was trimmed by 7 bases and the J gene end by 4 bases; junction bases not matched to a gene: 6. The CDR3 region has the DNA TGTGCCAGCATTCAGGGGGAGACCACTGAAGCTTTCTTT. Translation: CASIQGETTEAFF.

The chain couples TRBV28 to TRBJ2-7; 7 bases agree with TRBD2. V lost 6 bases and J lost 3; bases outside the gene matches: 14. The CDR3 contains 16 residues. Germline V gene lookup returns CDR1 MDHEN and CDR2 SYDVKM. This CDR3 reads CASSPIGGGPGYEQYF. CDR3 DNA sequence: TGTGCCAGCAGCCCGATCGGGGGAGGGCCGGGCTACGAGCAGTACTTC.

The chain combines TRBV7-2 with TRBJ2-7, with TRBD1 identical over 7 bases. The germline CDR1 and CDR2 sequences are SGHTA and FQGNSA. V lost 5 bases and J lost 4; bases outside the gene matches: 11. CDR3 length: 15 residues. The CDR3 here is CASSLQTGREYEQYF. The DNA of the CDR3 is TGTGCCAGCAGCCTCCAGACAGGGAGAGAGTACGAGCAGTACTTC.

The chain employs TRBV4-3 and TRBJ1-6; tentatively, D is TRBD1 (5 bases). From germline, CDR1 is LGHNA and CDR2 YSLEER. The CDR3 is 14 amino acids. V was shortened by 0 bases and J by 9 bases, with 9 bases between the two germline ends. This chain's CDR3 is CASSQDKGISPLHF. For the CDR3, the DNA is TGCGCCAGCAGCCAAGACAAGGGGATTTCACCCCTCCACTTT.

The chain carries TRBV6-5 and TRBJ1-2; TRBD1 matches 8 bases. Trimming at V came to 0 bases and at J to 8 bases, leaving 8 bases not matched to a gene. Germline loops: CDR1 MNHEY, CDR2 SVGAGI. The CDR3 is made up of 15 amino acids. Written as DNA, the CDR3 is TGTGCCAGCAGTTACTCCCTGGACAGGGAGGGAGGCTACACCTTC. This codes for CASSYSLDREGGYTF.

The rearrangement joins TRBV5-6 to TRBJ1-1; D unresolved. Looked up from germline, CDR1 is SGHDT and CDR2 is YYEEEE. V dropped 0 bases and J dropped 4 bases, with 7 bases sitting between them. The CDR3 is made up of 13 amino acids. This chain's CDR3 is CASSLAGATEAFF. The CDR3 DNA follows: TGTGCCAGCAGCTTGGCGGGTGCCACTGAAGCTTTCTTT. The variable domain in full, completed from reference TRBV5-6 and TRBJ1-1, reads DAGVTQSPTHLIKTRGQQVTLRCSPKSGHDTVSWYQQALGQGPQFIFQYYEEEERQRGNFPDRFSGHQFPNYSSELNVNALLLGDSALYLCASSLAGATEAFFGQGTRLTVV.

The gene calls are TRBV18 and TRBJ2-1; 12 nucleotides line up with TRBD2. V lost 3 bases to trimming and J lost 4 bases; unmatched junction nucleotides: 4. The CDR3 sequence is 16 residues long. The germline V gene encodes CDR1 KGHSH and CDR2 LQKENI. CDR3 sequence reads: CASSPPSGRGYNEQFF. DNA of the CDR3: TGTGCCAGCTCACCCCCTAGCGGGAGGGGATACAATGAGCAGTTCTTC.

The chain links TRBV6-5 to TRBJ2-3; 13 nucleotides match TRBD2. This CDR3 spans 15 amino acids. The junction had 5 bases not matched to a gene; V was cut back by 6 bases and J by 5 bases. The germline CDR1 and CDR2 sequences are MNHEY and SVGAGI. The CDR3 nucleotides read TGTGCCAGCAGGCCGGGACTAGCGGGATTAGATACGCAGTATTTT. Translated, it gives CASRPGLAGLDTQYF.